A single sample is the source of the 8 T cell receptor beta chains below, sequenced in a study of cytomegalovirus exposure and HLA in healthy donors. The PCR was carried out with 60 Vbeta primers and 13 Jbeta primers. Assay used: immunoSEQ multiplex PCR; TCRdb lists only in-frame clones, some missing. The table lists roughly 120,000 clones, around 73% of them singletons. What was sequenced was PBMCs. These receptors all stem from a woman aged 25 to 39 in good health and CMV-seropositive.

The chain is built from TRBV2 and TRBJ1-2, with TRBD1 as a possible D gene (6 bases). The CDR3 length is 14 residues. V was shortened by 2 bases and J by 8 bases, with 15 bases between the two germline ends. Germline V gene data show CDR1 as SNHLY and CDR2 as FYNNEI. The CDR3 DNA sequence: TGTGCCAGCAGTGAAAACGGGGGGGCTCGAGGCTACACCTTC. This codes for CASSENGGARGYTF.

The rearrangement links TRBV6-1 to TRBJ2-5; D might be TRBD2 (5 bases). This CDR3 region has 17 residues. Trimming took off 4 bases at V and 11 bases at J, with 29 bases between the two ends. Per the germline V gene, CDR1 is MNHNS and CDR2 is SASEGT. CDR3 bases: TGTGCCAGCAGTGCATACGGGTCCGGCGGGTCCCCTAAGGAGCAGTACTTC. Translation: CASSAYGSGGSPKEQYF.

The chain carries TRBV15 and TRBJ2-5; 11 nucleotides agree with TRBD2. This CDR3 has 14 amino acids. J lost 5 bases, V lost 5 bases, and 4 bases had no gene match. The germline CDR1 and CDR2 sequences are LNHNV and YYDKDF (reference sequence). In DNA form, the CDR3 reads TGTGCCACCAGCCCCCCTAGCGGGAGGGAGACCCAGTACTTC. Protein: CATSPPSGRETQYF.

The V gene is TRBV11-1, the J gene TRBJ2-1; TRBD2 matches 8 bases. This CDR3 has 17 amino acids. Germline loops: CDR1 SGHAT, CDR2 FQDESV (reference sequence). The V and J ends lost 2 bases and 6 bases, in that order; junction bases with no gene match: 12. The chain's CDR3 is CASSLSSWVAGSNEQFF. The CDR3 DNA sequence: TGTGCCAGCAGCTTATCCTCGTGGGTAGCGGGGAGCAATGAGCAGTTCTTC.

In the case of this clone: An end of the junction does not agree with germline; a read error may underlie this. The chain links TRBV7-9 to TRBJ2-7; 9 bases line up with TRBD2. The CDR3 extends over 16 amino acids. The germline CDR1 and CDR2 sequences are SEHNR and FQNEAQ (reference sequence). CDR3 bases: TGTTCCAGCAGCTTAGGGGCTAGCGGGACTCAGGTTGGGCAGTACTTC. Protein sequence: CSSSLGASGTQVGQYF.

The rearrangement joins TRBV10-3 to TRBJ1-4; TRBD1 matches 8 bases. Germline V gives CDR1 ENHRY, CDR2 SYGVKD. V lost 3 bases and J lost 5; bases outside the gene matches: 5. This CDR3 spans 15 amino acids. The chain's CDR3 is CAISEGSGGNEKLFF. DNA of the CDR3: TGTGCCATCAGTGAAGGGTCAGGGGGCAATGAAAAACTGTTTTTT.

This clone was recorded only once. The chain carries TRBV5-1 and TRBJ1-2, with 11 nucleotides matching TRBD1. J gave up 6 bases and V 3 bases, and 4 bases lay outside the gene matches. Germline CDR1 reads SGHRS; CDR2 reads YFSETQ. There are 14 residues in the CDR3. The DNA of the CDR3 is TGCGCCAGCAGCTACGGACAGGGGGCGCATGGCTACACCTTC. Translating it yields CASSYGQGAHGYTF.

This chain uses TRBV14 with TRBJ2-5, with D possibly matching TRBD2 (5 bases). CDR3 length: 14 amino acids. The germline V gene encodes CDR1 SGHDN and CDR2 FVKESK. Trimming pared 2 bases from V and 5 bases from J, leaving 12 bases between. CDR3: CASSQRVRDETQYF. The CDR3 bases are TGTGCCAGCAGCCAAAGGGTGAGGGATGAGACCCAGTACTTC.